The 23 T cell receptor beta chains in this list originate from one sample, sequenced in a study of T-cell reconstitution after alpha-beta-depleted transplantation in children. Unique molecular identifiers were incorporated when the TCRbeta library was constructed. TCRdb ran MiXCR on the PCR reads and lists one entry per CDR3 protein. This table has roughly 150,000 distinct CDR3 sequences, over 8.5% appearing once. The sequencing here drew on PBMCs, taken before TCRalphabeta/CD19-depleted stem cell transplant. Receptors originate from a boy aged 2 to 10 with acute myeloid leukemia, due to receive a stem cell transplant.

In its sample, this clonotype was seen many times. V is TRBV5-1 and J is TRBJ2-1, with D possibly being TRBD2 (5 bases). CDR1 is SGHRS, CDR2 YFSETQ, per germline. Trimming left V 6 bases short and J 5 bases short, with 12 bases between. The CDR3 loop spans 13 amino acids. The CDR3, as DNA: TGCGCCAGCACGGAGCGGTCAAACAATGAGCAGTTCTTC. Its translation is CASTERSNNEQFF.

This clonotype was picked up a small number of times. This chain connects TRBV3-1 to TRBJ1-6; weak D call: TRBD1 (5 bases). The CDR3 length is 15 residues. V was pared by 5 bases and J by 6 bases, with 14 bases between. Per the germline V gene, CDR1 is LGHDT and CDR2 is YNNKEL (reference sequence). The CDR3 loop reads CASSYGTGINSPLHF. In nucleotides, the CDR3 is TGTGCCAGCAGCTACGGGACCGGCATTAATTCACCCCTCCACTTT.

The sample holds many counts of this clonotype. This chain connects TRBV6-5 to TRBJ1-5; 7 bases are a match to TRBD1. This CDR3 contains 14 residues. Germline-derived CDR1 and CDR2 are MNHEY and SVGAGI. With V trimmed by 6 bases and J by 5 bases, 7 bases remained unmatched. This chain's CDR3 is CASSPTQGDQPQHF. CDR3 nucleotides: TGTGCCAGCAGCCCGACCCAGGGGGATCAGCCCCAGCATTTT.

This clonotype appeared many times. The chain combines TRBV20-1 with TRBJ2-7; 8 positions agree with TRBD2. Germline loops: CDR1 DFQATT, CDR2 SNEGSKA (reference sequence). The V segment lost 3 bases and the J segment 3 bases; nucleotides outside the gene matches: 7. The CDR3 covers 14 residues. CDR3 sequence reads: CSASPSGSLYEQYF. In nucleotides, the CDR3 is TGCAGTGCTAGTCCCAGCGGGAGCCTCTACGAGCAGTACTTC.

This clonotype was seen many times. The chain uses TRBV2 and TRBJ1-4; 7 bases are a match to TRBD1. The CDR3 length is 15 residues. Losses at the gene ends were 4 bases for V and 3 bases for J; bases not matched to a gene: 5. Per the germline V gene, CDR1 is SNHLY and CDR2 is FYNNEI. CDR3 region: CASSGRGQPNEKLFF. CDR3 coding DNA: TGTGCCAGCAGTGGCCGGGGACAGCCTAATGAAAAACTGTTTTTT.

The sample holds many counts of this clonotype. The rearrangement uses TRBV20-1 and TRBJ2-3; no firm D call. Germline V CDR1 and CDR2: DFQATT, SNEGSKA (reference sequence). V was cut by 2 bases and J by 1 base, with 19 bases left in between. The CDR3 runs to 17 residues. Here the CDR3 reads CSARLFRSVNGTDTQYF. The CDR3 nucleotides read TGCAGTGCTAGATTATTCCGCAGCGTGAATGGCACAGATACGCAGTATTTT.

This clonotype was observed at least ten times. V usage is TRBV20-1 and J usage is TRBJ2-7; unclear D gene. Germline CDR1 and CDR2: DFQATT and SNEGSKA (reference sequence). With 0 bases removed from V and 3 bases from J, the gap between germline ends came to 12 bases. The CDR3 spans 14 residues. The CDR3 spells CSARDLTPIYEQYF. The CDR3 nucleotides read TGCAGTGCTAGAGACTTGACTCCAATCTACGAGCAGTACTTC.

This clonotype was seen repeatedly, ten times or more. The rearrangement joins TRBV4-1 to TRBJ2-4; tentative D call: TRBD2 (6 bases). CDR1 is MGHRA and CDR2 is YSYEKL in the germline V gene. The CDR3 totals 16 residues. The V gene lost 1 base and the J gene lost 9 bases, with 19 bases spanning the gap. The CDR3 is CASSQVSLLGGGIQYF. In DNA form, the CDR3 reads TGCGCCAGCAGCCAAGTCTCCCTACTGGGGGGTGGCATTCAGTACTTC.

This clonotype was seen repeatedly, ten times or more. The chain has TRBV4-1 and TRBJ2-3; D is possibly TRBD1 or TRBD2 (6 bases each). This CDR3 spans 16 amino acids. CDR1 is MGHRA and CDR2 is YSYEKL in the germline V gene. V dropped 0 bases and J dropped 5 bases, with 15 bases sitting between them. CDR3: CASSQDRTAGKDTQYF. In DNA, the CDR3 is TGCGCCAGCAGCCAAGATAGGACAGCGGGCAAAGATACGCAGTATTTT.

This clonotype was seen ten or more times. The rearrangement links TRBV7-2 to TRBJ2-3, with 7 positions matching TRBD1. With 2 bases clipped from V and 6 bases from J, the junction kept 5 bases outside the gene matches. Germline V CDR1 and CDR2: SGHTA, FQGNSA. The CDR3 is 14 residues long. The DNA for the CDR3 is TGTGCCAGCAGCTTACAGGGGGTATGGGATACGCAGTATTTT. Translated, it gives CASSLQGVWDTQYF.

This clonotype has at least ten counts. The chain joins TRBV12-3 or TRBV12-4 to TRBJ2-7, with D tentatively TRBD1 or TRBD2 (5 bases each). The CDR3 loop spans 15 amino acids. V was pared by 5 bases and J by 5 bases, with 19 bases between. CDR3 nucleotide sequence: TGTGCCAGCAGTCCCGGTGGGACCAGCTTCCACGAGCAGTACTTC. Its translation is CASSPGGTSFHEQYF.

This clonotype was seen many times. The chain has TRBV10-3 and TRBJ1-1, with 8 bases identical to TRBD1. The CDR3 has 14 residues. Trimming at V came to 6 bases and at J to 2 bases, leaving 5 bases not matched to a gene. From germline, CDR1 is ENHRY and CDR2 SYGVKD. CDR3 sequence: CAIRAQGGNTEAFF. In DNA form, the CDR3 reads TGTGCCATCAGGGCACAGGGGGGTAACACTGAAGCTTTCTTT.

Many counts were recorded for this clonotype. The rearrangement links TRBV5-8 to TRBJ1-5; D is unresolved. Germline CDR1 reads SGHTS; CDR2 reads YDEGEE. The CDR3 is 13 residues long. The germline V and J ends were trimmed by 3 bases and 4 bases, with 8 bases remaining between them. CDR3 DNA sequence: TGTGCCAGCAGCTGGGGATGGAATCAGCCCCAGCATTTT. This gives the protein CASSWGWNQPQHF. Filled out from reference TRBV5-8 and TRBJ1-5, the complete variable domain reads EAGVTQSPTHLIKTRGQQATLRCSPISGHTSVYWYQQALGLGLQFLLWYDEGEERNRGNFPPRFSGRQFPNYSSELNVNALELEDSALYLCASSWGWNQPQHFGDGTRLSIL.

In its sample, this clonotype was seen many times. The chain carries TRBV4-1 and TRBJ2-3, with D possibly matching TRBD1 (5 bases). This CDR3 has 16 amino acids. Trimming pared 0 bases from V and 0 bases from J, leaving 10 bases between. Looked up from germline, CDR1 is MGHRA and CDR2 is YSYEKL. The CDR3 coding sequence is TGCGCCAGCAGCCAAGATCAGGGCTCTAGCACAGATACGCAGTATTTT. Translated: CASSQDQGSSTDTQYF.

This clonotype showed up many times. The J gene is TRBJ2-7, the V gene TRBV6-1; TRBD2 aligns across 8 bases. This CDR3 is 14 amino acids long. Trimming at V came to 6 bases and at J to 3 bases, leaving 7 bases not matched to a gene. Germline V gives CDR1 MNHNS, CDR2 SASEGT. CDR3 sequence (DNA): TGTGCCAGCAGACCGGGACTAGTCCTCTACGAGCAGTACTTC. Translated, it gives CASRPGLVLYEQYF.

This clonotype came up many times. The rearrangement uses TRBV10-3 and TRBJ2-3; the match to TRBD2 covers 9 bases. This CDR3 is 15 amino acids long. Germline V CDR1 and CDR2: ENHRY, SYGVKD. V was pared by 6 bases and J by 2 bases, with 6 bases of the junction left unmatched. CDR3 sequence (DNA): TGTGCCATCAGGAGGGCTAGCGGGATCACAGATACGCAGTATTTT. It encodes CAIRRASGITDTQYF.

On this clonotype: The junction departs from the called germline gene at one end, perhaps through a read error. The chain uses TRBV30 and TRBJ1-2, with TRBD1 matching 7 bases. The CDR3 spans 15 residues. Germline CDR1 is GTSNPN and CDR2 is SVGIG (reference sequence). This chain's CDR3 is CAWSLFFTGTDGYPF. The CDR3 region has the DNA TGTGCCTGGAGTCTTTTTTTCACCGGGACAGATGGCTACCCCTTC.

This clonotype was seen at least ten times. The CDR3, as DNA: TGTGCCACCAGCAGAGATCGCGGGGGCGCGGGGGAGCAGTACTTC. It translates to CATSRDRGGAGEQYF. The chain has TRBV15 and TRBJ2-7, with D tentatively TRBD2 (7 bases). Trimming removed 0 bases from V and 7 bases from J, with 16 bases in between. CDR3 length equals 15 residues. The germline V gene has CDR1 LNHNV and CDR2 YYDKDF (reference sequence).

This clonotype was recorded many times. The rearrangement links TRBV5-1 to TRBJ1-4, with D unclear. The V end lost 2 bases, the J end lost 2 bases, and 7 bases lay between the germline ends. The CDR3 is 14 residues long. The germline V gene has CDR1 SGHRS and CDR2 YFSETQ. The CDR3 DNA follows: TGCGCCAGCAGCTTTGAAGGGACTAATGAAAAACTGTTTTTT. It yields the protein CASSFEGTNEKLFF.

This clonotype was recorded at least ten times. The chain has TRBV7-2 and TRBJ2-1; D might be TRBD1 or TRBD2, each matching 5 bases. Trimming stripped 8 bases from V and 0 bases from J, with 11 bases between. Germline V gene lookup returns CDR1 SGHTA and CDR2 FQGNSA. The CDR3 length is 14 residues. The CDR3 is CASLGTTSYNEQFF. CDR3 sequence (DNA): TGTGCCAGCTTAGGGACCACCTCCTACAATGAGCAGTTCTTC.

This clonotype was recorded many times. The V and J genes are TRBV5-1 and TRBJ1-6; 7 bases align to TRBD1. The germline gives CDR1 SGHRS, CDR2 YFSETQ. With V trimmed by 0 bases and J by 6 bases, 0 bases remained unmatched. This CDR3 comprises 14 residues. The CDR3 protein is CASSLDRGNSPLHF. The CDR3 DNA sequence: TGCGCCAGCAGCTTGGACAGGGGTAATTCACCCCTCCACTTT. The full variable domain, rest sourced from reference TRBV5-1 and TRBJ1-6, is KAGVTQTPRYLIKTRGQQVTLSCSPISGHRSVSWYQQTPGQGLQFLFEYFSETQRNKGNFPGRFSGRQFSNSRSEMNVSTLELGDSALYLCASSLDRGNSPLHFGNGTRLTVT.

Note on this clonotype: Being one base from a much bigger clone, this may be a read error. In nucleotides, the CDR3 is TGCAGTGCTAGAGATCTCGGACAGGGGGCCGCCTACGAGCAGAACTTC. Amino acids: CSARDLGQGAAYEQNF. The chain recombines TRBV20-1 with TRBJ2-7, with TRBD1 identical over 11 bases. The germline CDR1 and CDR2 sequences are DFQATT and SNEGSKA (reference sequence). The CDR3 is made up of 16 amino acids.

The chain combines TRBV7-6 with TRBJ1-5; 9 bases agree with TRBD1. V was clipped by 5 bases and J by 3 bases; unmatched bases: 5. Germline CDR1 is SGHVS and CDR2 is FNYEAQ. The CDR3 is made up of 15 amino acids. In DNA form, the CDR3 reads TGTGCCAGCAGCGAGGGACAGGGCCACAATCAGCCCCAGCATTTT. It specifies CASSEGQGHNQPQHF.